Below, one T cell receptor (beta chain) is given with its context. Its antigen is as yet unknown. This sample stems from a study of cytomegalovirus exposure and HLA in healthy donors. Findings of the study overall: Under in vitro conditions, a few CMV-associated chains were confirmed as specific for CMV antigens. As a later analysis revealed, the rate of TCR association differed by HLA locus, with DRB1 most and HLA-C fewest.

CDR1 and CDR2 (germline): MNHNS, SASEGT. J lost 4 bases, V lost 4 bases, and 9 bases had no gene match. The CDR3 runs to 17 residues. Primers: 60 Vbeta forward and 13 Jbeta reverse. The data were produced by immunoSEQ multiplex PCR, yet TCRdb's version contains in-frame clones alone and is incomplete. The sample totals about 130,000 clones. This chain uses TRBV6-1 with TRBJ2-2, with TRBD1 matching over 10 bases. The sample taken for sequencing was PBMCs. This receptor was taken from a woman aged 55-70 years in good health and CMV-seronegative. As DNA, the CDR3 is TGTGCCAGCAGTGGAGTCTGGGGACAGGGGCGCACCGGGGAGCTGTTTTTT. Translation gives CASSGVWGQGRTGELFF.